The entry that follows covers one T cell receptor beta chain sequence. Its antigen is still unknown. This record comes from a study of identical twins. Broader study findings: There was more out-of-frame TCR alpha sharing in monozygotic twins than models estimated. Low generation probability was overrepresented in out-of-frame alpha sequences shared by twins.

CDR3 size: 15 residues. Germline trimming cut 5 bases from V and 3 bases from J; bases unmatched to any gene: 6. CDR1 SEHNR and CDR2 FQNEAQ come from the germline V gene (reference sequence). Template switching (which added a universal primer site) was used, and cDNA carried unique molecular identifiers. TCRdb re-analysed the 5' RACE reads in MiXCR, keeping a single row per CDR3 protein. The data hold about 700,000 distinct CDR3 sequences, with around 8.6% observed a single time. Another study also made use of these data, one on yellow fever vaccine responses in identical twins. In that study: Convergence reportedly seemed to mark part of the twins' vaccine T cell response, with personalization marking the rest.

V is TRBV7-9 and J is TRBJ2-5; 10 bases map to TRBD1. The sample comprised PBMCs. This TCR came from a woman aged 18 to 35 in good health. The CDR3: CASSPTTGGEETQYF. The CDR3 coding sequence is TGTGCCAGCAGCCCGACGACAGGGGGCGAAGAGACCCAGTACTTC.